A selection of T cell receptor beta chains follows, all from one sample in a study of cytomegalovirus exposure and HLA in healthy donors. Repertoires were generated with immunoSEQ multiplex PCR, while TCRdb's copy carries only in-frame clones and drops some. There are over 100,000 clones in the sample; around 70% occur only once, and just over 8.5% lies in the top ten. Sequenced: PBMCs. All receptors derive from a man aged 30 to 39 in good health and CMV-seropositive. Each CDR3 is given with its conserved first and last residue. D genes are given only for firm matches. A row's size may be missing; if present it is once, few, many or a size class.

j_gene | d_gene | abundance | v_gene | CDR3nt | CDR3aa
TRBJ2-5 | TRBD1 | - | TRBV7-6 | TGTGCCAGCAGCCGGGACAGGGGGAGGACCCAGTACTTC | CASSRDRGRTQYF
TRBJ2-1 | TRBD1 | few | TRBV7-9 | TGTGCCAGCAGCACCACTAAGGACAGGCCCCACGAGCAGTTCTTC | CASSTTKDRPHEQFF
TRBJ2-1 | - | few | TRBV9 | TGTGCCAGCAGCGTAGGCCCGGTTGAGCCCGAGCAGTTCTTC | CASSVGPVEPEQFF
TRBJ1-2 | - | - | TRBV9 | TGTGCCAGCCGTGAGGCTTCGGGGGGCTACACCTTC | CASREASGGYTF
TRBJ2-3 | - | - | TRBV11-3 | TGTGCCAGCACGCGCGGGATTAGCACAGATACGCAGTATTTT | CASTRGISTDTQYF
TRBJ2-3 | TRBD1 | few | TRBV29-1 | TGCAGCGTTGGACCCCAAAACAGGGGTTTCACGCAGTATTTT | CSVGPQNRGFTQYF
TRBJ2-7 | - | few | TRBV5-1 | TGCGCCAGCAGCTCACAGGGATCCTCCTACGAGCAGTACTTC | CASSSQGSSYEQYF
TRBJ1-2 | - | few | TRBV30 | TGTGCCTGGAGTAGGCGGGGGCAGGACCCTGGCTACACCTTC | CAWSRRGQDPGYTF
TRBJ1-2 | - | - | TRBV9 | TGTGCCAGCAATGTTGCAGGGGTCAACTATGGCTACACCTTC | CASNVAGVNYGYTF
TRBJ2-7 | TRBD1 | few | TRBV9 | TGTGCCAGCAGCGTAGGACAGGGGTCGGGATACGAGCAGTACTTC | CASSVGQGSGYEQYF
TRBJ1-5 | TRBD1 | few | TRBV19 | TGTGCCAGTAGGGGGACAGGGGACGCCGGGCCCCAGCATTTT | CASRGTGDAGPQHF
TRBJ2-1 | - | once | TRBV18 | TGTGCCAGCTCAGGACAGAATGAGCAGTTCTTC | CASSGQNEQFF
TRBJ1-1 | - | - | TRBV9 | TGTGCCAGCAGCGCAGATTCGGGGTTTACGAACACTGAAGCTTTCTTT | CASSADSGFTNTEAFF
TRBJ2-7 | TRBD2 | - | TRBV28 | TGTGCCAGCAGCCCAAGCGGGGGGGACGAGCAGTACTTC | CASSPSGGDEQYF
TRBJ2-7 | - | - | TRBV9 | TGTGCCAGCAGTTCGCACCGGGACACAGTCTACGAGCAGTACTTC | CASSSHRDTVYEQYF
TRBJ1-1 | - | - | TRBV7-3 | TGTGCCAGCGGAACAGGGAACACTGAAGCTTTCTTT | CASGTGNTEAFF
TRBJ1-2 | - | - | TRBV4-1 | TGCGCCAGCAGCCAGGGCCAGGCCCGTGGCTACACCTTC | CASSQGQARGYTF
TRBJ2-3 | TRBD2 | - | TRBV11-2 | TGTGCCAGCAGCCTTCGGGGACTAGCGGCAGATACGCAGTATTTT | CASSLRGLAADTQYF
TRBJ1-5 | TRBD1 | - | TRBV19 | TGTGCCAGTAGCCCGACAGGGGCTAGAATCGGGCAGCCCCAGCATTTT | CASSPTGARIGQPQHF
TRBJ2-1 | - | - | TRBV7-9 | TGTGCCAGCAGCTTAGGGCAGGGTGTCCCTAATGAGCAGTTCTTC | CASSLGQGVPNEQFF
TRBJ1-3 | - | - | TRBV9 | TGCGCCAGTGCTTCAGGGCTAACGTCTGGAAACACCATATATTTT | CASASGLTSGNTIYF
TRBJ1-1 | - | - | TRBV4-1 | TGCGCCAGCAGCCAAGAGGGGCTTATGAACACTGAAGCTTTCTTT | CASSQEGLMNTEAFF
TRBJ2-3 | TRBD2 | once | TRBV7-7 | TGTGCTAGCAGCTTAGAGGGACTAGCGGGGCTATATACGCAGTATTTT | CASSLEGLAGLYTQYF
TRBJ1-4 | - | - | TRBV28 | TGTGCCACCGAGAATGAAAAACTGTTTTTT | CATENEKLFF
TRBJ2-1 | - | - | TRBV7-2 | TGTGCCAGCAGCTTACGATATTCCCTAATGGGCAGATACAATGAGCAGTTCTTC | CASSLRYSLMGRYNEQFF